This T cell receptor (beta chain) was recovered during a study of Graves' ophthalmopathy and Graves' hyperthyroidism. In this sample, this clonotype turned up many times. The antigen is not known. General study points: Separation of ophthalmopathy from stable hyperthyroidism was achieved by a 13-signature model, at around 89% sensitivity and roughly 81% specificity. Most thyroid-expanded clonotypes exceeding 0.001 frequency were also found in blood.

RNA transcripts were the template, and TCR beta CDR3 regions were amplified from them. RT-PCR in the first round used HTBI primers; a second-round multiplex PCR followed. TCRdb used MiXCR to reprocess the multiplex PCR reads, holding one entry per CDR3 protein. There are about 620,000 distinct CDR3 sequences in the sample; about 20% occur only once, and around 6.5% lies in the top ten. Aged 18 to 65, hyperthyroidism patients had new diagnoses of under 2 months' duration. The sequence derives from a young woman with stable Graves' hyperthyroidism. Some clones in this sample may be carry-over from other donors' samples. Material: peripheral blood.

The CDR3 is CASSLVRNEQFF. CDR3 in DNA: TGTGCCAGCAGCTTAGTTCGTAATGAGCAGTTCTTC. The gene calls are TRBV7-2 and TRBJ2-1; D not certain. V lost 1 base and J lost 7, with 5 bases in between. CDR1 is SGHTA, CDR2 FQGNSA, per germline. There are 12 residues in the CDR3.